Sequencing of this T cell receptor beta chain was carried out in a study of somatic mutations in cytotoxic T cells in rheumatoid arthritis. Whole-study context: Patients gave 30 ml EDTA peripheral blood immediately after diagnosis, prior to starting treatment.

The assay was immunoSEQ multiplex PCR, and TCRdb's table has in-frame clones only and misses some. The sample shows about 19,000 clones, about 81% of them seen only once. CDR1 is LGHNA and CDR2 is YNFKEQ in the germline V gene. CDR3 length: 15 residues. Trimming pared 1 base from V and 2 bases from J, leaving 11 bases between. Study-level findings and limits: Among rheumatoid arthritis patients, TRBV07 appeared slightly underrepresented, and this finding was left without any adjustment for multiple comparisons. An age-related increase in CD8+ clonality was seen in rheumatoid arthritis patients but not in healthy controls.

Concerning this clone itself: What it binds is not known.

The chain couples TRBV4-2 to TRBJ2-5, with D unclear. The clonotype originates from an adult with rheumatoid arthritis. Sequencing was done on a sample of CD8+ T cells sorted from blood. CDR3 bases: TGTGCCAGCAGCCAAGGGGAACTCCCTCAAGAGACCCAGTACTTC. Amino acid sequence: CASSQGELPQETQYF.